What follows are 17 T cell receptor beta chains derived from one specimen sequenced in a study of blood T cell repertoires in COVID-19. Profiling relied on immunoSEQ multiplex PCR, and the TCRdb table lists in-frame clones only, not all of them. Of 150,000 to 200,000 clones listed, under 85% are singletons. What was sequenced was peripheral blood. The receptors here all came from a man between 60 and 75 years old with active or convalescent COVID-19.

CDR3: CASGLSTSGTTGELFF. CDR3 coding DNA: TGTGCTAGTGGTTTATCGACTAGCGGGACCACCGGGGAGCTGTTTTTT. This rearrangement joins TRBV12-5 to TRBJ2-2; 11 nucleotides align to TRBD2. The J segment lost 4 bases and the V segment lost 3 bases, leaving 4 bases of the junction unmatched. Germline V gives CDR1 LGHNT, CDR2 FRNRAP. The CDR3 is 16 residues long.

CDR3 protein: CASSPRRQVVNTEAFF. The CDR3 nucleotides read TGTGCCAGTAGTCCCCGGAGGCAGGTGGTGAACACTGAAGCTTTCTTT. This chain links TRBV19 with TRBJ1-1; D uncertain. CDR1 is LNHDA, CDR2 SQIVND, per germline (reference sequence). With 5 bases removed from V and 0 bases from J, the gap between germline ends came to 16 bases. The CDR3 runs to 16 residues.

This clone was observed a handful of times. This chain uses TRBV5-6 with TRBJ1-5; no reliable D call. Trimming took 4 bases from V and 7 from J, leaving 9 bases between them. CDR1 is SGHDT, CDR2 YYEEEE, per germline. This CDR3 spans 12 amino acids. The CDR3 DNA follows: TGTGCCAGCAGCAGTCCAGGCCAGCCCCAGCATTTT. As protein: CASSSPGQPQHF.

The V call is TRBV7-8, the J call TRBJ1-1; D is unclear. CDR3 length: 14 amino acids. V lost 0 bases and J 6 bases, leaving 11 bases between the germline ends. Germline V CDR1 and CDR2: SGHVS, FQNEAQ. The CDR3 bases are TGTGCCAGCAGCTTAGCAGAGGGAAACTCTGAAGCTTTCTTT. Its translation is CASSLAEGNSEAFF. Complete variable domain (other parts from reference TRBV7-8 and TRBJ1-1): GAGVSQSPRYKVAKRGQDVALRCDPISGHVSLFWYQQALGQGPEFLTYFQNEAQLDKSGLPSDRFFAERPEGSVSTLKIQRTQQEDSAVYLCASSLAEGNSEAFFGQGTRLTVV.

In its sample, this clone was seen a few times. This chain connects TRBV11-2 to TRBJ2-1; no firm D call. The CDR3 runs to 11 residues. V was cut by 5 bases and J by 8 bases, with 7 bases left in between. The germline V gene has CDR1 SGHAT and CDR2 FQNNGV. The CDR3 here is CASSPKYEQFF. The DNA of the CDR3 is TGTGCCAGCAGCCCCAAATATGAGCAGTTCTTC.

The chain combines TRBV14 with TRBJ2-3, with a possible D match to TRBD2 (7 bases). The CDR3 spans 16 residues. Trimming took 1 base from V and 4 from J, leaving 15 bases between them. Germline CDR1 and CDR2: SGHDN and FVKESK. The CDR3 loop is CASSQGGGVYADTQYF. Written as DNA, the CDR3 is TGTGCCAGCAGCCAAGGAGGGGGGGTCTACGCAGATACGCAGTATTTT.

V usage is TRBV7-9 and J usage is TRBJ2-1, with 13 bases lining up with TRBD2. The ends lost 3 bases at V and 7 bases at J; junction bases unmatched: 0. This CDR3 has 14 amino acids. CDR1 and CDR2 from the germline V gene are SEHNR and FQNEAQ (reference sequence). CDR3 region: CASSLTSGRNEQFF. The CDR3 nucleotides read TGTGCCAGCAGCTTGACTAGCGGGAGGAATGAGCAGTTCTTC.

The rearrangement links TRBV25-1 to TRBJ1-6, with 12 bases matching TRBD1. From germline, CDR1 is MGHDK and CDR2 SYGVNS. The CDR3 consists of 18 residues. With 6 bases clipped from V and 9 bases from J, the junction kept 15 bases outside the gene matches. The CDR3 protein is CASRDSGQGANIFSPLHF. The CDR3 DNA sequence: TGTGCCAGCAGAGATTCGGGACAGGGGGCGAACATTTTTTCACCCCTCCACTTT. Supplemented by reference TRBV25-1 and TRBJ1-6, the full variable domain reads EADIYQTPRYLVIGTGKKITLECSQTMGHDKMYWYQQDPGMELHLIHYSYGVNSTEKGDLSSESTVSRIRTEHFPLTLESARPSHTSQYLCASRDSGQGANIFSPLHFGNGTRLTVT.

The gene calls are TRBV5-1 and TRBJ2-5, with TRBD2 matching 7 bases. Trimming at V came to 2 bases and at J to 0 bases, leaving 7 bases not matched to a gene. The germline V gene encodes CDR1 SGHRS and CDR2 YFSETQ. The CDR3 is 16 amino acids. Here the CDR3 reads CASSFRGGSNQETQYF. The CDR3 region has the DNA TGCGCCAGCAGCTTTAGGGGAGGGTCAAACCAAGAGACCCAGTACTTC.

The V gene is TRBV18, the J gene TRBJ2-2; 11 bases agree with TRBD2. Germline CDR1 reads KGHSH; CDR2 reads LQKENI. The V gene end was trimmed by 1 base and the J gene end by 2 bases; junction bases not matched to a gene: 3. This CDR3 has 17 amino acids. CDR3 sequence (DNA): TGTGCCAGCTCACCACGCACTAGCGGGAGAAACACCGGGGAGCTGTTTTTT. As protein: CASSPRTSGRNTGELFF. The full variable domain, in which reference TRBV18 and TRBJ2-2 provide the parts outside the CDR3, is NAGVMQNPRHLVRRRGQEARLRCSPMKGHSHVYWYRQLPEEGLKFMVYLQKENIIDESGMPKERFSAEFPKEGPSILRIQQVVRGDSAAYFCASSPRTSGRNTGELFFGEGSRLTVL.

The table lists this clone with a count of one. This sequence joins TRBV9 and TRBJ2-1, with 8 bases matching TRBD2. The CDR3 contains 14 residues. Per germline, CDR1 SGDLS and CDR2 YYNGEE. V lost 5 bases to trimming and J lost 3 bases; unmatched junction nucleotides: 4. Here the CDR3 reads CASSRTSRYNEQFF. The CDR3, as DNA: TGTGCCAGCAGTCGGACTAGCCGCTACAATGAGCAGTTCTTC.

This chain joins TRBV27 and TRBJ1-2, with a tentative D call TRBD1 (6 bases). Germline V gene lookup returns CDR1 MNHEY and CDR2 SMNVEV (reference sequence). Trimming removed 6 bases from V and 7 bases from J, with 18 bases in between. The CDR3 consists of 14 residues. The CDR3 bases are TGTGCCAGCAGCCCTTCACATACAGGGACTGGCTACACCTTC. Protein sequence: CASSPSHTGTGYTF.

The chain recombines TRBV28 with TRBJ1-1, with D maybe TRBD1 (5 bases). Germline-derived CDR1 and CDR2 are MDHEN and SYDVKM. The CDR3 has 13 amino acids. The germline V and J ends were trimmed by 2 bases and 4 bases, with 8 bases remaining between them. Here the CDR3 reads CASSLGAPTEAFF. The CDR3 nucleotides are TGTGCCAGCAGTTTAGGGGCCCCCACTGAAGCTTTCTTT. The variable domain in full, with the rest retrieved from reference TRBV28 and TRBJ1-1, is DVKVTQSSRYLVKRTGEKVFLECVQDMDHENMFWYRQDPGLGLRLIYFSYDVKMKEKGDIPEGYSVSREKKERFSLILESASTNQTSMYLCASSLGAPTEAFFGQGTRLTVV.

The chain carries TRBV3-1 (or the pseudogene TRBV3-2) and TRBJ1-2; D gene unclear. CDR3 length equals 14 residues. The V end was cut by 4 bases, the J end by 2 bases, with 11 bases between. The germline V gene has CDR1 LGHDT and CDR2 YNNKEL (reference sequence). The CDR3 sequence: CASSPMGENYGYTF. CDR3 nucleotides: TGTGCCAGCAGCCCCATGGGAGAAAACTATGGCTACACCTTC.

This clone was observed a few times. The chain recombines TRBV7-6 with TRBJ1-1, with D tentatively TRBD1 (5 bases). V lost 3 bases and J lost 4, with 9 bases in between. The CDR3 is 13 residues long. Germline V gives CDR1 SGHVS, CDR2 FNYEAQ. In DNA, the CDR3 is TGTGCCAGCAGCTTGCCCGGGGGCACTGAAGCTTTCTTT. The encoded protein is CASSLPGGTEAFF.

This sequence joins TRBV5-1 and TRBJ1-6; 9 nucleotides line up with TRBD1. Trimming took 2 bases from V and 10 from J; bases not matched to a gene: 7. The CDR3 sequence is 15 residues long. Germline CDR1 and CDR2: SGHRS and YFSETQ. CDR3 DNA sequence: TGCGCCAGCAGCTTACTGGACAGGGGAGGCTCACCCCTCCACTTT. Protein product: CASSLLDRGGSPLHF.

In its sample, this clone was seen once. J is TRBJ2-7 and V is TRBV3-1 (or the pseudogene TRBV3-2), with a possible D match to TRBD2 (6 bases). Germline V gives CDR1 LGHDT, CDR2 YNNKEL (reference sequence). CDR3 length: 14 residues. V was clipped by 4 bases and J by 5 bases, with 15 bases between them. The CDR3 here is CASSPTGRDHEQYF. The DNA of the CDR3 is TGTGCCAGCAGCCCCACCGGGCGGGACCACGAGCAGTACTTC.